The source of this T cell receptor beta chain is a study of blood T cell repertoires in COVID-19. Study overall: Sample material is recorded as cDNA or gDNA derived from T cells, B-cell-depleted T cells, or PBMCs.

Original processing notes: Reference gene primer amplification yielded estimated nucleated cell counts. Data came from immunoSEQ multiplex PCR; TCRdb stores just in-frame clones and leaves some out. V and J calls and clone size are copied from that table; D and trimming were computed from the DNA. The table lists 150,000 to 200,000 clones, approximately 81% of them singletons, with about 20% in the top ten. The CDR3 extends over 11 amino acids. With 9 bases removed from V and 2 bases from J, the gap between germline ends came to 8 bases. Germline V gene lookup returns CDR1 LGHDT and CDR2 YNNKEL (reference sequence).

This chain links TRBV3-1 (or the pseudogene TRBV3-2) with TRBJ2-7; D uncertain. This sequence originates from a person in their 70s with COVID-19, enrolled during active disease. Sequencing was carried out using peripheral blood. The CDR3 loop is CASSAAYEQYF. For the CDR3, the DNA is TGTGCCAGTTCCGCGGCCTACGAGCAGTACTTC.